The 10 T cell receptor beta chains given below trace back to one sample, sequenced in a study of cytomegalovirus exposure and HLA in healthy donors (dated by TCRdb to 2017 to 2019). The method behind the library was the immunoSEQ multiplex PCR assay. A mixture of 60 forward primers for TCR Vbeta segments and 13 reverse primers for TCR Jbeta segments was used in the multiplex PCR. Here the immuneACCESS table is served through TCRdb, limited to in-frame sequences with V and J called. Missing clones are a known gap in these copies; in checked studies unresolved V genes cover under half, and the rest lacks a known reason. The table for this sample lists some 130,000 clones; over 60% of them were counted only once. Of the sample, 0.94% is held by the ten largest clones. Input material: PBMCs. The receptors were sampled from a woman in her sixties in good health and CMV-seronegative.

This sequence joins TRBV25-1 and TRBJ1-2; a possible D gene is TRBD1 (5 bases). The V and J ends lost 3 bases and 0 bases respectively, with 11 bases between them. This CDR3 is 15 amino acids long. CDR1 and CDR2 (germline): MGHDK, SYGVNS. The CDR3 sequence is CASSDIGATNYGYTF. The CDR3 DNA reads TGTGCCAGCAGTGACATTGGGGCCACTAACTATGGCTACACCTTC.

This sequence joins TRBV9 and TRBJ1-1; possible D gene TRBD1, 5 bases. Looked up from germline, CDR1 is SGDLS and CDR2 is YYNGEE. This CDR3 contains 13 residues. Trimming cost V 3 bases and J 0 bases, with 6 bases left between them. The CDR3 nucleotides are TGTGCCAGCAGCGGGACATTGAACACTGAAGCTTTCTTT. It is translated as CASSGTLNTEAFF. Full variable domain (remainder filled in from reference TRBV9 and TRBJ1-1): DSGVTQTPKHLITATGQRVTLRCSPRSGDLSVYWYQQSLDQGLQFLIQYYNGEERAKGNILERFSAQQFPDLHSELNLSSLELGDSALYFCASSGTLNTEAFFGQGTRLTVV.

In its sample, this clone was seen a few times. A read error may produce the germline difference seen at one junction end. The chain uses TRBV11-2 and TRBJ1-2; D may be TRBD1 (5 bases). Germline V CDR1 and CDR2: SGHAT, FQNNGV. The CDR3 has 16 amino acids. The CDR3 DNA reads TGTGCCAGCAGCCCCCCTCCACTCAGGGACTTCTATCGCTACACCTTC. This sequence encodes CASSPPPLRDFYRYTF. Looking up the rest from reference TRBV11-2 and TRBJ1-2 gives the full variable domain: EAGVAQSPRYKIIEKRQSVAFWCNPISGHATLYWYQQILGQGPKLLIQFQNNGVVDDSQLPKDRFSAERLKGVDSTLKIQPAKLEDSAVYLCASSPPPLRDFYRYTFGSGTRLTVV.

This chain connects TRBV20-1 to TRBJ2-7; 7 bases align to TRBD1. Unmatched junction bases numbered 3, after V lost 4 bases and J lost 6 bases. CDR3 length: 11 amino acids. Germline loops: CDR1 DFQATT, CDR2 SNEGSKA (reference sequence). Written as DNA, the CDR3 is TGCAGTGCTACACAGGGGTTCGAGCAGTACTTC. Amino acids: CSATQGFEQYF.

This clone has a single count. V and J are TRBV4-1 and TRBJ1-2, with D possibly being TRBD1 (6 bases). Germline V gives CDR1 MGHRA, CDR2 YSYEKL. There are 14 residues in the CDR3. Trimming cost V 3 bases and J 10 bases, with 18 bases left between them. The CDR3 region has the DNA TGCGCCAGCAGCCAGACCGACAGGAGTCCCCTCTACACCTTC. Its protein is CASSQTDRSPLYTF.

About this clone: The sample holds other DNA sequences that translate to the same CDR3. The V and J genes are TRBV18 and TRBJ1-5; TRBD1 might be the D (6 bases). This CDR3 has 15 residues. V gave up 3 bases and J gave up 3 bases, with 12 bases separating them. CDR1 and CDR2 from the germline V gene are KGHSH and LQKENI. The CDR3 is CASSPGQPPNQPQHF. The CDR3 DNA follows: TGTGCCAGCTCACCTGGACAGCCACCCAATCAGCCCCAGCATTTT.

The rearrangement uses TRBV28 and TRBJ2-6; 9 bases match TRBD1. This CDR3 is 16 amino acids long. V gave up 8 bases and J gave up 0 bases; unmatched junction bases: 5. The germline CDR1 and CDR2 sequences are MDHEN and SYDVKM. CDR3 DNA sequence: TGTGCCAGCGGGGACAGGGCCTACTCTGGGGCCAACGTCCTGACTTTC. Translated: CASGDRAYSGANVLTF.

The chain carries TRBV14 and TRBJ2-3; D is unresolved. Between the trimmed V and J ends, which lost 1 base and 9 bases, there was a span of 11 bases. Germline CDR1 reads SGHDN; CDR2 reads FVKESK. There are 13 residues in the CDR3. CDR3 amino acids: CASSQGAGWTQYF. CDR3 sequence (DNA): TGTGCCAGCAGCCAAGGCGCCGGGTGGACGCAGTATTTT.

CDR3 nucleotides: TGCGCCAGCAGCATTACAGGGTCGGGGACTGAAGCTTTCTTT. Protein: CASSITGSGTEAFF. The chain combines TRBV5-1 with TRBJ1-1, with D possibly being TRBD1 (6 bases). The germline V gene has CDR1 SGHRS and CDR2 YFSETQ. CDR3 length equals 14 residues. The V gene lost 4 bases and the J gene lost 5 bases, with 15 bases spanning the gap.

This clone was counted a few times. The DNA for the CDR3 is TGTGCCAGCAGCCGTGAAAAACTGTTTTTT. Amino acid sequence: CASSREKLFF. The rearrangement uses TRBV28 and TRBJ1-4, with no clear D. Germline V CDR1 and CDR2: MDHEN, SYDVKM. CDR3 length: 10 amino acids. V was shortened by 6 bases and J by 7 bases, with 3 bases between the two germline ends.